This TCR beta chain is drawn from a study of breast tumors, draining lymph nodes, adjacent tissues. With 4 bases removed from V and 7 bases from J, the gap between germline ends came to 14 bases. CDR3 length: 14 amino acids. Germline loops: CDR1 MNHEY, CDR2 SVGEGT. Using its own MiXCR run on the multiplex PCR reads, TCRdb lists one record per CDR3 protein. The sample lists fewer than 25,000 distinct CDR3 sequences, roughly 40% seen once, with 24% in the top ten. The rearrangement joins TRBV6-2 or TRBV6-3 to TRBJ1-5; D is uncertain. Source material: breast tumor tissue. The TCR comes from a female donor with breast cancer. Some clones in this sample may be carry-over from other donors' samples. In DNA form, the CDR3 reads TGTGCCAGCAGTTGGACGGTTTTTAGCCAGCCCCAGCATTTT. Protein sequence: CASSWTVFSQPQHF.